One and the same sample provided the 17 T cell receptor beta chains below, sequenced in a study of blood T cell repertoires in COVID-19. The table came from immunoSEQ multiplex PCR; TCRdb's copy has only in-frame clones and leaves some out. The table records a few hundred thousand clones, approximately 92% of them present only once. Sample: peripheral blood. These receptors were obtained from a woman in her 30s with COVID-19, enrolled during active disease.

This rearrangement joins TRBV2 to TRBJ2-1; possible D gene TRBD2, 5 bases. CDR1 is SNHLY, CDR2 FYNNEI, per germline. CDR3 length equals 15 residues. The V gene lost 5 bases and the J gene lost 0 bases, with 11 bases spanning the gap. CDR3 DNA sequence: TGTGCCAGCAGTTCGACTATGATCTCCTACAATGAGCAGTTCTTC. Its protein is CASSSTMISYNEQFF.

The chain employs TRBV6-5 and TRBJ2-3; perhaps TRBD2 as D (5 bases). CDR3 length equals 12 residues. Germline loops: CDR1 MNHEY, CDR2 SVGAGI. V lost 11 bases and J lost 2, with 11 bases in between. The CDR3 protein is CASDGNTDTQYF. The CDR3 region has the DNA TGTGCCTCTGACGGGAACACAGATACGCAGTATTTT.

This chain joins TRBV6-2 or TRBV6-3 and TRBJ2-4; 7 bases map to TRBD1. Germline values: CDR1 MNHEY, CDR2 SVGEGT. Trimming at V came to 6 bases and at J to 1 base, leaving 6 bases not matched to a gene. The CDR3 loop spans 15 amino acids. The CDR3 bases are TGTGCCAGCAGCACAGGGGTCGTGGCCAAAAACATTCAGTACTTC. Its protein is CASSTGVVAKNIQYF.

The rearrangement uses TRBV27 and TRBJ2-6, with D possibly matching TRBD2 (6 bases). Trimming took off 9 bases at V and 0 bases at J, with 18 bases between the two ends. Germline loops: CDR1 MNHEY, CDR2 SMNVEV (reference sequence). CDR3 size: 17 residues. CDR3 in amino acids: CARSTVDGSSGANVLTF. CDR3 nucleotides: TGTGCCAGGAGCACCGTGGACGGGAGCTCTGGGGCCAACGTCCTGACTTTC.

About this clone itself: Other DNA sequences from this sample encode an identical CDR3 as well. This chain connects TRBV2 to TRBJ2-3; no definite D call. V gave up 9 bases and J gave up 0 bases, with 4 bases separating them. The CDR3 spans 11 residues. Germline loops: CDR1 SNHLY, CDR2 FYNNEI. Here the CDR3 reads CASTSTDTQYF. DNA of the CDR3: TGTGCCAGTACTAGCACAGATACGCAGTATTTT.

The chain has TRBV7-3 and TRBJ2-3; D perhaps matches TRBD2 (6 bases). Between the trimmed V and J ends, which lost 5 bases and 1 base, there was a span of 10 bases. This CDR3 is built from 14 residues. The germline V gene has CDR1 SGHTA and CDR2 FQGTGA. The CDR3 here is CASSPSGGTDTQYF. The CDR3 DNA is TGTGCCAGCAGCCCCTCGGGAGGCACAGATACGCAGTATTTT. The full variable domain, completed using reference TRBV7-3 and TRBJ2-3, is GAGVSQTPSNKVTEKGKYVELRCDPISGHTALYWYRQSLGQGPEFLIYFQGTGAADDSGLPNDRFFAVRPEGSVSTLKIQRTERGDSAVYLCASSPSGGTDTQYFGPGTRLTVL.

The V gene is TRBV5-1, the J gene TRBJ1-2, with no clear D. The V end lost 2 bases, the J end lost 3 bases, and 8 bases lay between the germline ends. This CDR3 is 13 amino acids long. Germline V gene lookup returns CDR1 SGHRS and CDR2 YFSETQ. CDR3 residues: CASSLGEYYGYTF. As DNA, the CDR3 is TGCGCCAGCAGCTTAGGAGAGTACTATGGCTACACCTTC.

The chain carries TRBV5-5 and TRBJ2-1, with 9 bases matching TRBD2. This CDR3 has 16 residues. The germline CDR1 and CDR2 sequences are SGHKS and YYEKEE (reference sequence). Germline trimming cut 3 bases from V and 6 bases from J; bases unmatched to any gene: 10. CDR3 residues: CASSSPRVSGGNEQFF. CDR3 sequence (DNA): TGTGCCAGCAGCTCCCCCCGGGTTAGCGGGGGCAATGAGCAGTTCTTC. Combining the CDR3 with reference TRBV5-5 and TRBJ2-1 gives the whole variable domain DAGVTQSPTHLIKTRGQQVTLRCSPISGHKSVSWYQQVLGQGPQFIFQYYEKEERGRGNFPDRFSARQFPNYSSELNVNALLLGDSALYLCASSSPRVSGGNEQFFGPGTRLTVL.

V is TRBV19 and J is TRBJ2-3; 9 bases line up with TRBD2. Germline lookup yields CDR1 LNHDA and CDR2 SQIVND (reference sequence). With V trimmed by 1 base and J by 3 bases, 8 bases remained unmatched. This CDR3 has 17 amino acids. In nucleotides, the CDR3 is TGTGCCAGTAGTATAGTGCGTAGCGGGAGACGGACAGATACGCAGTATTTT. Amino acid sequence: CASSIVRSGRRTDTQYF.

The chain joins TRBV15 to TRBJ2-7; 8 bases line up with TRBD1. Germline loops: CDR1 LNHNV, CDR2 YYDKDF (reference sequence). V lost 3 bases to trimming and J lost 6 bases; unmatched junction nucleotides: 4. The CDR3 covers 13 residues. This CDR3 reads CATSRATGGEQYF. CDR3 sequence (DNA): TGTGCCACCAGCAGGGCTACAGGGGGCGAGCAGTACTTC. The complete variable domain, with remaining parts taken from reference TRBV15 and TRBJ2-7, reads DAMVIQNPRYQVTQFGKPVTLSCSQTLNHNVMYWYQQKSSQAPKLLFHYYDKDFNNEADTPDNFQSRRPNTSFCFLDIRSPGLGDTAMYLCATSRATGGEQYFGPGTRLTVT.

The chain links TRBV3-1 (or the pseudogene TRBV3-2) to TRBJ1-1; 8 positions match TRBD1. Per germline, CDR1 LGHDT and CDR2 YNNKEL (reference sequence). The CDR3 loop spans 16 amino acids. V shed 1 base, J shed 3 bases, and the junction held 7 bases outside the gene matches. In DNA form, the CDR3 reads TGTGCCAGCAGCCAAGGACGCAGGGGGCTTCACACTGAAGCTTTCTTT. Amino acid sequence: CASSQGRRGLHTEAFF.

The chain uses TRBV12-1 and TRBJ2-1; the table names TRBD1, a call not compared with the DNA. TRBV12-1 is a pseudogene locus. The CDR3 runs 15 residues. The CDR3 nucleotides are TGTGCCAGCAGCTCCGACACCCGCTCCTACAATGAGCAGTTCTTC. As protein: CASSSDTRSYNEQFF.

The gene calls are TRBV6-5 and TRBJ1-2; D gene ambiguous. Germline values: CDR1 MNHEY, CDR2 SVGAGI. With 5 bases removed from V and 2 bases from J, the gap between germline ends came to 15 bases. The CDR3 is made up of 15 amino acids. The CDR3 DNA reads as TGTGCCAGCAGTCGGATGGGAGCCACGAACTATGGCTACACCTTC. The encoded protein is CASSRMGATNYGYTF.

V gene TRBV27 combines with J gene TRBJ1-4; 8 bases are a match to TRBD1. V was clipped by 7 bases and J by 6 bases; unmatched bases: 16. Germline V lookup: CDR1 MNHEY, CDR2 SMNVEV (reference sequence). The CDR3 loop spans 17 amino acids. For the CDR3, the DNA is TGTGCCAGCAAAACAGGGGGGATGTTGGGAGGCTATGAAAAACTGTTTTTT. Encoded protein: CASKTGGMLGGYEKLFF.

This rearrangement joins TRBV28 to TRBJ1-1; D remains ambiguous. The CDR3 covers 13 residues. Trimming pared 5 bases from V and 1 base from J, leaving 8 bases between. Germline V lookup: CDR1 MDHEN, CDR2 SYDVKM. The CDR3 reads CASSEMKNTEAFF. The CDR3 nucleotides read TGTGCCAGCAGTGAGATGAAGAACACTGAAGCTTTCTTT.

CDR3 sequence: CASSLRGTGELFF. CDR3 bases: TGTGCCAGCAGCCTCAGGGGCACCGGGGAGCTGTTTTTT. V gene TRBV3-1 (or the pseudogene TRBV3-2) combines with J gene TRBJ2-2, with D possibly being TRBD1 (6 bases). Trimming stripped 4 bases from V and 4 bases from J, with 7 bases between. CDR3 size: 13 residues. Germline-derived CDR1 and CDR2 are LGHDT and YNNKEL (reference sequence).

This chain's CDR3 is CASSERGGLSGYTF. In DNA form, the CDR3 reads TGTGCCAGCAGTGAACGAGGAGGGCTGTCTGGCTACACCTTC. This sequence joins TRBV6-1 and TRBJ1-2, with unresolved D. Germline V CDR1 and CDR2: MNHNS, SASEGT. The CDR3 spans 14 residues. Trimming left V 2 bases short and J 7 bases short, with 14 bases between.